Each of the 22 T cell receptor beta chains below was sequenced from the same sample in a study of identical twins. In TCRdb, the 5' RACE reads were re-called with MiXCR into one record per CDR3 protein. The table has 500,000 to 700,000 distinct CDR3 sequences, 7% to 7.5% seen once; the top ten hold about 1.6%. Another study also made use of these data, one on yellow fever vaccine responses in identical twins.

The specimen sequenced was PBMCs. The receptors originated from a young woman in good health.

The chain has TRBV20-1 and TRBJ2-1; the match to TRBD1 covers 7 bases. Trimming removed 4 bases from V and 9 bases from J; junction bases left unmatched: 6. CDR1 is DFQATT and CDR2 is SNEGSKA in the germline V gene (reference sequence). The CDR3 is 12 residues long. The CDR3 reads CSATHRGGEQFF. The CDR3 DNA reads TGCAGTGCTACCCACAGGGGCGGTGAGCAGTTCTTC.

This clonotype was seen at least ten times. The chain couples TRBV7-9 to TRBJ2-1, with unresolved D. The ends were cut back, 3 bases at V and 8 bases at J, with 8 bases in the middle. The CDR3 totals 12 residues. Per the germline V gene, CDR1 is SEHNR and CDR2 is FQNEAQ (reference sequence). CDR3 in DNA: TGTGCCAGCAGCTTCCTAGGGTATGAGCAGTTCTTC. Translated, it gives CASSFLGYEQFF.

At least ten counts were recorded for this clonotype. The V and J genes are TRBV20-1 and TRBJ2-1; TRBD1 might be the D (5 bases). Germline V CDR1 and CDR2: DFQATT, SNEGSKA (reference sequence). Trimming removed 4 bases at V and 6 bases at J, with 7 bases between. The CDR3 sequence is 11 residues long. The CDR3, as DNA: TGCAGTGCTAATCAGGGCAATGAGCAGTTCTTC. Translating gives CSANQGNEQFF.

This clonotype was counted a few times. J is TRBJ2-7 and V is TRBV11-2; D might be TRBD1 (5 bases). Germline loops: CDR1 SGHAT, CDR2 FQNNGV. The V end was cut by 5 bases, the J end by 5 bases, with 16 bases between. CDR3 length: 14 residues. The chain's CDR3 is CASSEWGSRDEQYF. CDR3 DNA: TGTGCCAGCAGCGAATGGGGAAGCAGGGACGAGCAGTACTTC.

There are many counts of this clonotype. The CDR3 DNA follows: TGTGCCAGCAGTTTCTCCCTTGTTCAGCCCCAGCATTTT. It encodes CASSFSLVQPQHF. J is TRBJ1-5 and V is TRBV12-3 or TRBV12-4; no clear D gene. The germline V and J ends were trimmed by 3 bases and 6 bases, with 9 bases remaining between them. This CDR3 has 13 residues.

This clonotype was detected a few times. This chain connects TRBV5-1 to TRBJ2-7; no definite D call. The ends were cut back, 5 bases at V and 6 bases at J, with 21 bases in the middle. The CDR3 totals 15 residues. The germline gives CDR1 SGHRS, CDR2 YFSETQ. In DNA, the CDR3 is TGCGCCAGCAGTCAGCAGGTGGCGGAGACCAGCGAGCAGTACTTC. This translates into CASSQQVAETSEQYF.

V usage is TRBV10-3 and J usage is TRBJ2-1; TRBD2 aligns across 10 bases. Germline CDR1 reads ENHRY; CDR2 reads SYGVKD. This CDR3 is 14 amino acids long. Unmatched junction bases numbered 7, after V lost 10 bases and J lost 4 bases. The DNA for the CDR3 is TGTGCCACAGCGGGAGGGCCGCCGTACAATGAGCAGTTCTTC. This encodes CATAGGPPYNEQFF.

This clonotype occurred a few times. The V gene is TRBV3-1, the J gene TRBJ1-2; 9 nucleotides agree with TRBD1. The germline V gene encodes CDR1 LGHDT and CDR2 YNNKEL (reference sequence). V lost 1 base to trimming and J lost 14 bases; unmatched junction nucleotides: 11. This CDR3 spans 14 amino acids. The CDR3 protein is CASSQGPQGADRTF. The CDR3 bases are TGTGCCAGCAGCCAAGGCCCACAGGGGGCCGATCGTACCTTC.

This clonotype occurred a few times. The chain combines TRBV2 with TRBJ2-3; no firm D call. The CDR3 spans 15 residues. CDR1 is SNHLY, CDR2 FYNNEI, per germline. The germline V and J ends were trimmed by 4 bases and 1 base, with 12 bases remaining between them. The CDR3 reads CASSVEGLRTDTQYF. The DNA of the CDR3 is TGTGCCAGCAGTGTAGAAGGGTTACGCACAGATACGCAGTATTTT. Full variable domain (rest looked up from reference TRBV2 and TRBJ2-3): EPEVTQTPSHQVTQMGQEVILRCVPISNHLYFYWYRQILGQKVEFLVSFYNNEISEKSEIFDDQFSVERPDGSNFTLKIRSTKLEDSAMYFCASSVEGLRTDTQYFGPGTRLTVL.

This clonotype was seen ten or more times. The chain is built from TRBV6-1 and TRBJ2-3; no firm D call. Between the trimmed V and J ends, which lost 6 bases and 3 bases, there was a span of 13 bases. Germline CDR1 MNHNS, CDR2 SASEGT. This CDR3 spans 14 amino acids. The CDR3 loop is CASSLLAPTDTQYF. The CDR3, as DNA: TGTGCCAGCAGCCTTCTCGCGCCTACAGATACGCAGTATTTT.

This clonotype showed up many times. The chain has TRBV5-1 and TRBJ2-5, with 10 bases identical to TRBD2. CDR1 and CDR2 (germline): SGHRS, YFSETQ. The ends lost 4 bases at V and 5 bases at J; junction bases unmatched: 5. The CDR3 is 14 amino acids. As DNA, the CDR3 is TGCGCCAGCAGCGGCAGCGGGAGGGCGGAGACCCAGTACTTC. Its protein product is CASSGSGRAETQYF.

The chain couples TRBV29-1 to TRBJ1-1; D gene unclear. The V end was cut by 5 bases, the J end by 0 bases, with 16 bases between. Germline-derived CDR1 and CDR2 are SQVTM and ANQGSEA. CDR3 size: 15 residues. In nucleotides, the CDR3 is TGCAGCGTTCGGGCCAGTGTTGTAATGAACACTGAAGCTTTCTTT. Encoded protein: CSVRASVVMNTEAFF.

Ten or more counts support this clonotype. V usage is TRBV6-5 and J usage is TRBJ2-1, with 7 bases aligning to TRBD1. This CDR3 region has 14 residues. CDR1 and CDR2 (germline): MNHEY, SVGAGI. V lost 6 bases, J lost 3 bases, and 5 bases stayed unmatched. The CDR3 DNA sequence: TGTGCCAGCAGCTACAGACAGGGCTACAATGAGCAGTTCTTC. Amino acid sequence: CASSYRQGYNEQFF.

This chain uses TRBV10-1 with TRBJ2-5; D ambiguous. This CDR3 has 13 amino acids. The V and J ends lost 1 base and 5 bases respectively, with 8 bases between them. Germline CDR1 is WNHNN and CDR2 is SYGVQD (reference sequence). Written as DNA, the CDR3 is TGCGCCAGCAGTGAGTGGTTCGGTGAGACCCAGTACTTC. Translated, it gives CASSEWFGETQYF.

This clonotype came up a few times. The CDR3 sequence: CATSRDLYEDTEAFF. The CDR3 DNA sequence: TGTGCCACCAGCAGAGATCTATATGAGGACACTGAAGCTTTCTTT. The chain couples TRBV15 to TRBJ1-1; D is unclear. The CDR3 is made up of 15 amino acids. The germline gives CDR1 LNHNV, CDR2 YYDKDF (reference sequence). With 0 bases removed from V and 3 bases from J, the gap between germline ends came to 11 bases.

This clonotype has ten or more counts. The chain links TRBV12-3 or TRBV12-4 to TRBJ2-3, with 13 bases fitting TRBD2. The CDR3 is 16 amino acids. V shed 5 bases and J 10 bases; nucleotides not matched to a gene: 12. As DNA, the CDR3 is TGTGCCAGCAGTCCTCAATTACTAGCGGGAGGGTCGGCGCAGTATTTT. This codes for CASSPQLLAGGSAQYF.

The chain couples TRBV6-1 to TRBJ1-4; TRBD1 matches 8 bases. Germline CDR1 reads MNHNS; CDR2 reads SASEGT. Germline trimming cut 7 bases from V and 6 bases from J; bases unmatched to any gene: 13. The CDR3 length is 16 residues. CDR3 nucleotides: TGTGCCAGCACCAAGGATCGGACAGGGAGGCATGAAAAACTGTTTTTT. As protein: CASTKDRTGRHEKLFF.

This chain joins TRBV10-3 and TRBJ2-1; D call uncertain. The CDR3 has 16 residues. V was cut by 4 bases and J by 3 bases, with 16 bases left in between. CDR1 is ENHRY and CDR2 is SYGVKD in the germline V gene. The chain's CDR3 is CAISGKTDGLYNEQFF. For the CDR3, the DNA is TGTGCCATCAGTGGAAAGACGGACGGTCTCTACAATGAGCAGTTCTTC.

This clonotype was found a few times. The rearrangement links TRBV7-9 to TRBJ1-2; D not resolved. This CDR3 contains 15 residues. Trimming removed 1 base from V and 7 bases from J, with 16 bases in between. Germline CDR1 SEHNR, CDR2 FQNEAQ (reference sequence). The CDR3 DNA reads as TGTGCCAGCAGCTTAGATAGGTTGGGGAGCGGTGGCTACACCTTC. Translated, it gives CASSLDRLGSGGYTF.

This clonotype has ten or more counts. V usage is TRBV5-5 and J usage is TRBJ1-5; D is uncertain. V was cut by 0 bases and J by 11 bases, with 18 bases left in between. Germline CDR1 SGHKS, CDR2 YYEKEE (reference sequence). This CDR3 is 15 amino acids long. DNA of the CDR3: TGTGCCAGCAGCTTGGAGCCGCTTACCCCAAGGTCCCAGCATTTT. It is translated as CASSLEPLTPRSQHF. Variable domain in full (rest from reference TRBV5-5 and TRBJ1-5): DAGVTQSPTHLIKTRGQQVTLRCSPISGHKSVSWYQQVLGQGPQFIFQYYEKEERGRGNFPDRFSARQFPNYSSELNVNALLLGDSALYLCASSLEPLTPRSQHFGDGTRLSIL.

This clonotype was found many times. V is TRBV7-3 and J is TRBJ1-1, with no clear D. V was cut by 5 bases and J by 0 bases, with 16 bases left in between. The CDR3 covers 16 residues. Germline V lookup: CDR1 SGHTA, CDR2 FQGTGA. The CDR3 here is CASSQGHRVMNTEAFF. The CDR3, as DNA: TGTGCCAGCAGCCAAGGCCACCGAGTAATGAACACTGAAGCTTTCTTT.

There are many counts of this clonotype. The chain joins TRBV12-3 or TRBV12-4 to TRBJ2-3; 9 nucleotides agree with TRBD1. The CDR3 has 15 amino acids. V trimming: 7 bases; J trimming: 4 bases; junction bases outside the gene matches: 9. CDR3 loop: CASTYTGGPPDTQYF. CDR3 coding DNA: TGTGCCAGCACCTACACAGGGGGCCCCCCAGATACGCAGTATTTT.